These 29 T cell receptor beta chains share one sample of origin, sequenced in a study of cytomegalovirus exposure and HLA in healthy donors. PCR amplification relied on 60 Vbeta primers (plus 13 Jbeta primers). Sequenced by immunoSEQ multiplex PCR; TCRdb stores in-frame clones only, minus some. The sample carries about 200,000 clones, over 60% recorded once. Sequencing used PBMCs. These receptors were taken from a woman aged 25 to 39 in good health and CMV-seropositive.

In regard to this clone: At one end, the junction sequence differs from germline, possibly due to a read error. This chain uses TRBV7-9 with TRBJ2-3; D not resolved. Germline V lookup: CDR1 SEHNR, CDR2 FQNEAQ (reference sequence). CDR3 length: 12 amino acids. CDR3 protein: CSSSLVADTQYF. The CDR3 nucleotides read TGTTCCAGCAGCTTAGTAGCAGATACGCAGTATTTT.

There are a few counts of this clone. V usage is TRBV28 and J usage is TRBJ2-5; D unclear. This CDR3 is built from 15 residues. Germline CDR1 MDHEN, CDR2 SYDVKM. V dropped 3 bases and J dropped 0 bases, with 11 bases sitting between them. The CDR3 here is CASSLTVLYQETQYF. The CDR3 coding sequence is TGTGCCAGCAGTTTGACTGTGCTTTACCAAGAGACCCAGTACTTC.

This clone was observed a handful of times. The V and J genes are TRBV25-1 and TRBJ2-7; D gene uncertain. Trimming removed 8 bases from V and 6 bases from J, with 14 bases in between. The germline V gene encodes CDR1 MGHDK and CDR2 SYGVNS. This CDR3 comprises 12 residues. CDR3 residues: CASDPSGGEQYF. In DNA form, the CDR3 reads TGTGCCAGCGACCCCTCGGGTGGCGAGCAGTACTTC.

The sample holds a few counts of this clone. The chain is built from TRBV5-4 and TRBJ2-3; 7 bases match TRBD1. Germline V CDR1 and CDR2: SGHNT, YYREEE (reference sequence). The ends lost 1 base at V and 2 bases at J; junction bases unmatched: 10. This CDR3 region has 17 residues. The CDR3 DNA follows: TGTGCCAGCAGCTTGTCCCCACAGGGGCTTGACACAGATACGCAGTATTTT. Translating gives CASSLSPQGLDTDTQYF.

The table lists this clone with a count of one. V gene TRBV19 combines with J gene TRBJ2-7; D is uncertain. There are 15 residues in the CDR3. Between the trimmed V and J ends, which lost 6 bases and 3 bases, there was a span of 18 bases. Germline V gene lookup returns CDR1 LNHDA and CDR2 SQIVND (reference sequence). CDR3 DNA: TGTGCCAGTAGCCTGAGACACCTTCCCTTCTACGAGCAGTACTTC. Encoded protein: CASSLRHLPFYEQYF.

The chain uses TRBV19 and TRBJ1-4, with D uncertain. CDR1 LNHDA and CDR2 SQIVND come from the germline V gene (reference sequence). The germline V and J ends were trimmed by 5 bases and 5 bases, with 12 bases remaining between them. The CDR3 consists of 14 residues. The CDR3 is CASSERRINEKLFF. The DNA for the CDR3 is TGTGCCAGTAGTGAAAGGAGAATAAATGAAAAACTGTTTTTT.

The rearrangement uses TRBV7-2 and TRBJ1-1, with 8 bases that match TRBD1. The length of the CDR3 is 15 residues. Losses at the gene ends were 4 bases for V and 3 bases for J; bases not matched to a gene: 7. Germline V gene lookup returns CDR1 SGHTA and CDR2 FQGNSA. This chain's CDR3 is CASSSDRAGYTEAFF. The DNA for the CDR3 is TGTGCCAGCAGCTCGGACAGGGCGGGGTACACTGAAGCTTTCTTT.

This chain links TRBV4-3 with TRBJ2-1; 9 bases map to TRBD1. The CDR3 is 15 residues long. CDR1 LGHNA and CDR2 YSLEER come from the germline V gene. Trimming cost V 0 bases and J 7 bases; bases outside gene matches: 4. CDR3 amino acids: CASSQEGTGRNEQFF. The CDR3 DNA sequence: TGCGCCAGCAGCCAAGAAGGGACAGGGAGGAATGAGCAGTTCTTC.

V is TRBV28 and J is TRBJ1-6, with TRBD1 matching 7 bases. This CDR3 spans 18 amino acids. V lost 5 bases to trimming and J lost 2 bases; unmatched junction nucleotides: 12. The germline V gene has CDR1 MDHEN and CDR2 SYDVKM. The CDR3 DNA follows: TGTGCCAGCAGTCCCCCCGCGGGCAGGGGGGCCTATAATTCACCCCTCCACTTT. Encoded protein: CASSPPAGRGAYNSPLHF.

The V and J genes are TRBV7-2 and TRBJ1-5; D is ambiguous. Germline CDR1 is SGHTA and CDR2 is FQGNSA. The CDR3 has 15 amino acids. Trimming took 2 bases from V and 4 from J, leaving 12 bases between them. Here the CDR3 DNA reads TGTGCCAGCAGCTTAACGGCGGCGGGGAATCAGCCCCAGCATTTT. It codes for CASSLTAAGNQPQHF.

This chain joins TRBV10-3 and TRBJ2-5; 7 positions agree with TRBD2. CDR1 is ENHRY, CDR2 SYGVKD, per germline. Losses at the gene ends were 10 bases for V and 2 bases for J; bases not matched to a gene: 7. The CDR3 extends over 13 amino acids. The CDR3, as DNA: TGTGCCACCTCCCCGCGGGGGCAAGAGACCCAGTACTTC. Translation: CATSPRGQETQYF.

Of note for this clone: The germline gene is not matched at one end of the junction; a read error may be the cause. V gene TRBV7-7 combines with J gene TRBJ1-2, with a tentative D call TRBD1 (5 bases). The CDR3 runs to 15 residues. Looked up from germline, CDR1 is SSHAT and CDR2 is FNYEAQ (reference sequence). CDR3 region: CASSLVRACNYGYTF. In DNA, the CDR3 is TGTGCTAGCAGCTTAGTCAGGGCCTGTAACTATGGCTACACCTTC.

This sequence joins TRBV7-3 and TRBJ1-6; 8 positions agree with TRBD1. The CDR3 totals 14 residues. Germline CDR1 is SGHTA and CDR2 is FQGTGA. After removal of 4 bases from V and 7 bases from J, the junction contained 3 bases not matched to a gene. The CDR3 DNA reads as TGTGCCAGCAGCTCCGGGACAGGCAATTCACCCCTCCACTTT. Translated, it gives CASSSGTGNSPLHF.

The chain couples TRBV11-2 to TRBJ1-4; D ambiguous. CDR3 size: 15 residues. Trimming cost V 8 bases and J 2 bases, with 15 bases left between them. Germline V CDR1 and CDR2: SGHAT, FQNNGV. The CDR3 here is CASRDAGGTNEKLFF. The CDR3 DNA sequence: TGTGCCAGCCGTGATGCGGGAGGCACTAATGAAAAACTGTTTTTT.

The gene calls are TRBV2 and TRBJ1-5; 8 bases line up with TRBD1. Germline V gene data show CDR1 as SNHLY and CDR2 as FYNNEI. The V gene end was trimmed by 6 bases and the J gene end by 3 bases; junction bases not matched to a gene: 10. This CDR3 has 16 amino acids. CDR3 nucleotides: TGTGCCAGCAGCTTACCGGCGGGACAGGACAATCAGCCCCAGCATTTT. As protein: CASSLPAGQDNQPQHF.

This clone was seen only a few times. This rearrangement joins TRBV28 to TRBJ2-7; D gene ambiguous. Trimming pared 0 bases from V and 1 base from J, leaving 13 bases between. Germline CDR1 reads MDHEN; CDR2 reads SYDVKM. The CDR3 covers 16 residues. The CDR3 bases are TGTGCCAGCAGTTTATGGGCAGTCACAGCATCCTACGAGCAGTACTTC. This codes for CASSLWAVTASYEQYF.

This rearrangement joins TRBV19 to TRBJ1-5; perhaps TRBD1 as D (5 bases). V was cut by 2 bases and J by 2 bases, with 10 bases left in between. CDR1 is LNHDA, CDR2 SQIVND, per germline (reference sequence). This CDR3 spans 15 amino acids. The chain's CDR3 is CASSISRVRNQPQHF. CDR3 bases: TGTGCCAGTAGTATATCCAGGGTTCGCAATCAGCCCCAGCATTTT.

The V gene is TRBV9, the J gene TRBJ1-1; no reliable D call. With 5 bases removed from V and 4 bases from J, the gap between germline ends came to 18 bases. This CDR3 has 15 residues. Germline lookup yields CDR1 SGDLS and CDR2 YYNGEE. The CDR3 nucleotides are TGTGCCAGCAGTCGCGGAAGCCCCGGCCGCACTGAAGCTTTCTTT. Its translation: CASSRGSPGRTEAFF.

The chain has TRBV25-1 and TRBJ2-5, with 11 bases lining up with TRBD1. Germline V lookup: CDR1 MGHDK, CDR2 SYGVNS. CDR3 length: 13 residues. The ends lost 10 bases at V and 11 bases at J; junction bases unmatched: 12. Here the CDR3 DNA reads TGTGCCACCATAGGACAGGGGGCGCGGGAGCAGTACTTC. Translation gives CATIGQGAREQYF. Combining the CDR3 with reference TRBV25-1 and TRBJ2-5 gives the whole variable domain EADIYQTPRYLVIGTGKKITLECSQTMGHDKMYWYQQDPGMELHLIHYSYGVNSTEKGDLSSESTVSRIRTEHFPLTLESARPSHTSQYLCATIGQGAREQYFGPGTRLLVL.

The chain recombines TRBV7-2 with TRBJ2-7; D may be TRBD2 (6 bases). The CDR3 loop spans 15 amino acids. V gave up 5 bases and J gave up 0 bases, with 14 bases separating them. CDR1 is SGHTA and CDR2 is FQGNSA in the germline V gene. In nucleotides, the CDR3 is TGTGCCAGCAGCCAGGGACTGATAAACTCCTACGAGCAGTACTTC. This sequence encodes CASSQGLINSYEQYF.

This sequence joins TRBV5-1 and TRBJ2-2; the match to TRBD1 covers 11 bases. The CDR3 is made up of 16 amino acids. CDR1 and CDR2 (germline): SGHRS, YFSETQ. With 1 base clipped from V and 6 bases from J, the junction kept 5 bases outside the gene matches. DNA for the CDR3: TGCGCCAGCAGCTTGACCGGGACAGGGGGTTCCGGGGAGCTGTTTTTT. Residues: CASSLTGTGGSGELFF.

The chain is built from TRBV4-1 and TRBJ2-1; TRBD1 agrees at 7 bases. CDR1 and CDR2 (germline): MGHRA, YSYEKL. Trimming at V came to 4 bases and at J to 1 base, leaving 4 bases not matched to a gene. The CDR3 covers 15 residues. CDR3 nucleotide sequence: TGCGCCAGCAGCCCGGGGACAGCGTCCTACAATGAGCAGTTCTTC. It specifies CASSPGTASYNEQFF.

This clone was counted a single time. The chain carries TRBV15 and TRBJ2-7, with D perhaps matching TRBD2 (6 bases). Between the trimmed V and J ends, which lost 0 bases and 2 bases, there was a span of 11 bases. CDR3 size: 15 residues. Germline V gene sequence: CDR1 LNHNV, CDR2 YYDKDF (reference sequence). CDR3 nucleotides: TGTGCCACCAGCAGAGATCCCGGGGGTACCTACGAGCAGTACTTC. This gives the protein CATSRDPGGTYEQYF.

This clone has just one count. The V and J genes are TRBV6-5 and TRBJ2-7; a possible D gene is TRBD2 (5 bases). V lost 6 bases, J lost 5 bases, and 20 bases lay in between. The CDR3 length is 15 residues. Germline loops: CDR1 MNHEY, CDR2 SVGAGI. The CDR3 loop is CASSRRTGVFDEQYF. The DNA for the CDR3 is TGTGCCAGCAGCCGACGGACTGGCGTTTTTGACGAGCAGTACTTC.

In its sample, this clone was seen a few times. V is TRBV28 and J is TRBJ2-2; TRBD2 is a possible D gene (6 bases). Deletions cut 6 bases from V and 7 bases from J, with 18 bases between. Per germline, CDR1 MDHEN and CDR2 SYDVKM. CDR3 length: 15 amino acids. The CDR3 nucleotides are TGTGCCAGCAGCCTCCCGGCCCTCGGGAGCGGGGAGCTGTTTTTT. Protein: CASSLPALGSGELFF.

The table lists this clone with a few counts. The chain links TRBV7-9 to TRBJ1-1; D is possibly TRBD1 (5 bases). The CDR3 is 14 amino acids. The germline V gene has CDR1 SEHNR and CDR2 FQNEAQ (reference sequence). V was cut by 5 bases and J by 5 bases, with 15 bases left in between. CDR3 in amino acids: CASSIPGVGTEAFF. CDR3 DNA: TGTGCCAGCAGCATCCCGGGGGTAGGGACTGAAGCTTTCTTT.

This sequence joins TRBV6-4 and TRBJ2-3; weak D call: TRBD1 (6 bases). Trimming took off 0 bases at V and 0 bases at J, with 7 bases between the two ends. Germline V gene sequence: CDR1 MRHNA, CDR2 SNTAGT. The CDR3 is made up of 15 amino acids. CDR3 loop: CASSDSTGSTDTQYF. CDR3 coding DNA: TGTGCCAGCAGTGACTCGACAGGTAGCACAGATACGCAGTATTTT.

This chain connects TRBV27 to TRBJ2-7, with 7 bases aligning to TRBD1. CDR3 length: 13 amino acids. Germline assignment: CDR1 MNHEY and CDR2 SMNVEV (reference sequence). V trimming: 6 bases; J trimming: 5 bases; junction bases outside the gene matches: 7. CDR3 region: CASRKTGTNEQYF. The DNA of the CDR3 is TGTGCCAGCAGGAAGACAGGGACAAACGAGCAGTACTTC.

The chain uses TRBV20-1 and TRBJ1-1; no clear D gene. V dropped 7 bases and J dropped 3 bases, with 9 bases sitting between them. This CDR3 has 11 residues. From germline, CDR1 is DFQATT and CDR2 SNEGSKA (reference sequence). CDR3 protein: CSGKRDTEAFF. The CDR3 DNA reads TGCAGTGGCAAGAGGGACACTGAAGCTTTCTTT.